This T cell receptor beta chain emerged from a study of CD8+ T cells in alopecia areata. Extracted RNA was reverse transcribed into cDNA, the sequencing template. Some clones are missing from TCRdb's copy, which holds only in-frame ones; the method was immunoSEQ multiplex PCR. This table has about 120,000 clones, 61% appearing once. Treatment indicated: oral pan-JAK inhibitor, 5-10 mg twice daily. Germline CDR1 SGHTA, CDR2 FQGNSA. With 0 bases removed from V and 0 bases from J, the gap between germline ends came to 8 bases. The CDR3 consists of 15 residues. This sequence originates from a human donor with alopecia areata. This chain connects TRBV7-2 to TRBJ1-2; D gene unclear. The sequencing used CD4+ T cells sorted from blood, collected at week 4, from a patient treated with tofacitinib. DNA of the CDR3: TGTGCCAGCAGCTTAGCAGGGTCAGCTAACTATGGCTACACCTTC. Its translation: CASSLAGSANYGYTF.